This T cell receptor (beta chain) stems from a study of control samples from healthy donors and cancer patients. Germline V gene data show CDR1 as SGHRS and CDR2 as YFSETQ. This CDR3 has 16 amino acids. V was cut by 0 bases and J by 3 bases, with 12 bases left in between. Profiling relied on immunoSEQ multiplex PCR, and the TCRdb table lists in-frame clones only, not all of them. The table lists about 75,000 clones, more than 75% of them singletons, with approximately 16% in the top ten. This clone was counted once. This chain joins TRBV5-1 and TRBJ1-4; D is perhaps TRBD1 (5 bases). This clonotype originated in a man in his fifties or sixties in good health. The sample comprised blood. CDR3 coding DNA: TGCGCCAGCAGCTTGGCCCCGCTGGGGGCTAATGAAAAACTGTTTTTT. This gives the protein CASSLAPLGANEKLFF.